This T cell receptor beta chain was identified in a study of CD8+ T cells in alopecia areata. RNA was extracted and reverse transcribed into cDNA as the sequencing template. Assay: immunoSEQ multiplex PCR; the TCRdb copy retains only in-frame clones and omits some. This table has tens of thousands of clones, 51% appearing once. The length of the CDR3 is 14 residues. From germline, CDR1 is KGHSH and CDR2 LQKENI. V shed 6 bases, J shed 3 bases, and the junction held 5 bases outside the gene matches. Study-wide points: Sharing of TCRs across patients appeared less clear than in mice, possibly for HLA-related reasons. Scalp sequencing captures resident alphabeta T cells of normal skin too.

A note on this clone: The antigen is not known.

The chain couples TRBV18 to TRBJ2-1; TRBD2 agrees at 7 bases. This receptor was taken from a human donor with alopecia areata. Sequenced material: NKG2D-high CD8+ T cells sorted from blood. The CDR3 coding sequence is TGTGCCAGCTCCTCCACGGGGGGCTACAATGAGCAGTTCTTC. It translates to CASSSTGGYNEQFF.